The entry below describes one T cell receptor beta chain. The data originate from a study of CD8 T cells in Susac syndrome. An amount of RNA that ranged from roughly 0.5 to 1 ug was reverse transcribed with random hexamers. TCRdb reanalysed the immunoSEQ multiplex PCR reads using MiXCR and keeps one entry per CDR3 protein. The sample records a few hundred thousand distinct CDR3 sequences, 95% being singletons. Germline CDR1 is SGHDT and CDR2 is YYEEEE. This CDR3 spans 13 amino acids. V gave up 4 bases and J gave up 0 bases, with 7 bases separating them. This TCR came from a human donor with multiple sclerosis. The chain combines TRBV5-6 with TRBJ1-2; D ambiguous. Input material: CD4+ T cells from PBMCs. The chain's CDR3 is CASSRRTNYGYTF. CDR3 sequence (DNA): TGTGCCAGCAGCCGCCGGACTAACTATGGCTACACCTTC. The variable domain in full, with the rest retrieved from reference TRBV5-6 and TRBJ1-2, is DAGVTQSPTHLIKTRGQQVTLRCSPKSGHDTVSWYQQALGQGPQFIFQYYEEEERQRGNFPDRFSGHQFPNYSSELNVNALLLGDSALYLCASSRRTNYGYTFGSGTRLTVV.